Each of the 26 T cell receptor beta chains below was sequenced from the same sample in a study of Tregs in tolerant kidney transplant recipients. Produced via immunoSEQ multiplex PCR; TCRdb's table is partial and in-frame only. The sample holds 31,000 or so clones. The material was CD8+ T cells from blood, obtained before the transplant. The source is a human donor who received a combined kidney and bone marrow transplant.

About this clone itself: With the read ending 3 residues before the CDR3 end, the germline J gene is used to fill in that end. This chain connects TRBV7-2 to TRBJ2-3; 9 bases align to TRBD2. CDR3 size: 14 residues. The germline CDR1 and CDR2 sequences are SGHTA and FQGNSA. The V segment lost 6 bases and the J segment 6 bases; nucleotides outside the gene matches: 7. The CDR3 reads CASSGLAFGDTQYF. CDR3 DNA, as far as it was read: TGTGCCAGCAGTGGACTAGCGTTCGGGGATACG. Using reference TRBV7-2 and TRBJ2-3 for the parts outside the CDR3, the full variable domain is GAGVSQSPSNKVTEKGKDVELRCDPISGHTALYWYRQSLGQGLEFLIYFQGNSAPDKSGLPSDRFSAERTGGSVSTLTIQRTQQEDSAVYLCASSGLAFGDTQYFGPGTRLTVL.

On this clone: The read terminates 3 residues before the CDR3 end, so the remaining end is supplied by the germline J gene. V is TRBV5-1 and J is TRBJ2-3; 7 bases are shared with TRBD1. This CDR3 has 14 residues. Per the germline V gene, CDR1 is SGHRS and CDR2 is YFSETQ. V lost 4 bases and J lost 1; bases outside the gene matches: 3. The CDR3 DNA, read in part, is TGCGCCAGCAGCGACAGGGTGGGCACAGATACG. This gives the protein CASSDRVGTDT. The full CDR3 reads CASSDRVGTDTQYF. The entire variable domain, with the rest obtained from reference TRBV5-1 and TRBJ2-3, is as follows: KAGVTQTPRYLIKTRGQQVTLSCSPISGHRSVSWYQQTPGQGLQFLFEYFSETQRNKGNFPGRFSGRQFSNSRSEMNVSTLELGDSALYLCASSDRVGTDTQYFGPGTRLTVL.

Points on this clone: The CDR3 goes on 3 residues after the read ends, and that part is filled in from the germline J gene. The rearrangement uses TRBV19 and TRBJ2-2; D remains ambiguous. V lost 7 bases and J 6 bases, leaving 12 bases between the germline ends. The CDR3 loop spans 13 amino acids. Per germline, CDR1 LNHDA and CDR2 SQIVND (reference sequence). The CDR3 sequence: CASTPVVPGELFF. The CDR3 DNA, read in part, is TGTGCCAGTACCCCGGTAGTACCCGGGGAG.

A word on this clone: The sequence runs out 3 residues before the end of the CDR3; the remainder is reconstructed from the germline J gene. The chain couples TRBV19 to TRBJ1-1, with 9 positions matching TRBD1. This CDR3 spans 16 amino acids. V lost 7 bases, J lost 4 bases, and 13 bases stayed unmatched. Germline V gene data show CDR1 as LNHDA and CDR2 as SQIVND (reference sequence). CDR3: CASTDTQGALVTEAFF. CDR3 DNA (partial): TGTGCCAGTACCGACACACAGGGGGCGCTGGTCACTGAA.

Worth noting for this clone: The read falls 3 residues short of the CDR3 end, and the missing part is taken from the germline J gene. The rearrangement joins TRBV5-1 to TRBJ2-7, with a weak D call TRBD2 (6 bases). The CDR3 sequence is 13 residues long. CDR1 and CDR2 from the germline V gene are SGHRS and YFSETQ. The V gene lost 0 bases and the J gene lost 5 bases, with 9 bases spanning the gap. The CDR3: CASSLVAGNEQYF. The sequenced CDR3 bases are TGCGCCAGCAGCTTGGTTGCGGGGAACGAG.

Worth noting for this clone: The read ends 3 residues early relative to the CDR3; the germline J gene fills the gap. The V and J genes are TRBV19 and TRBJ1-1, with D perhaps TRBD1 (5 bases). V lost 3 bases and J lost 4, with 15 bases in between. This CDR3 spans 15 amino acids. Looked up from germline, CDR1 is LNHDA and CDR2 is SQIVND (reference sequence). The CDR3 loop reads CASSILGGVGTEAFF. The sequenced CDR3 bases are TGTGCCAGTAGTATTCTCGGGGGAGTTGGCACTGAA.

A note on this clone: Coverage ceases 3 residues before the CDR3 finishes, and the germline J gene fills in the end. This rearrangement joins TRBV4-1 to TRBJ1-4; D possibly corresponds to TRBD1 (5 bases). Germline-derived CDR1 and CDR2 are MGHRA and YSYEKL. There are 15 residues in the CDR3. The V and J ends lost 3 bases and 0 bases respectively, with 8 bases between them. The CDR3 loop reads CASSHQTATNEKLFF. The CDR3 DNA, read in part, is TGCGCCAGCAGCCATCAGACAGCAACTAATGAAAAA.

In regard to this clone: Read data end 3 residues before the CDR3 end; the end is taken from the germline J gene. The chain is built from TRBV19 and TRBJ2-3, with 9 bases lining up with TRBD1. The CDR3 extends over 15 amino acids. The J segment lost 4 bases and the V segment lost 7 bases, leaving 9 bases of the junction unmatched. Germline assignment: CDR1 LNHDA and CDR2 SQIVND (reference sequence). CDR3 DNA (partial): TGTGCCAGTACCCCGACAGGGGGTAGTGCAGATACG. This sequence encodes CASTPTGGSADT. The whole CDR3 reads CASTPTGGSADTQYF.

On this clone itself: The read comes to an end 3 residues before the CDR3 does, leaving the germline J gene to fill in the end. The rearrangement uses TRBV2 and TRBJ2-1; TRBD2 matches 11 bases. The CDR3 runs 18 residues. Germline CDR1 is SNHLY and CDR2 is FYNNEI. The junction had 8 bases not matched to a gene; V was cut back by 4 bases and J by 0 bases. The CDR3 bases that were read are TGTGCCAGCAGTGCCCCTCGACTAGCGGGGATCTCCTACAATGAG. This sequence encodes CASSAPRLAGISYNE. The whole CDR3 region reads CASSAPRLAGISYNEQFF.

A note on this clone: The read stops 3 residues short of the end of the CDR3; the missing end is completed from the germline J gene. The genes are TRBV5-6 and TRBJ2-2; D gene ambiguous. This CDR3 is 12 amino acids long. Germline CDR1 reads SGHDT; CDR2 reads YYEEEE. V shed 4 bases and J shed 7 bases, with 8 bases lying between them. The CDR3 spells CASSLILGELFF. CDR3 DNA (partial): TGTGCCAGCAGCCTTATCCTCGGGGAG.

On this clone itself: With the read ending 3 residues before the CDR3 end, the germline J gene is used to fill in that end. This chain connects TRBV7-9 to TRBJ2-5; D might be TRBD1 (6 bases). Per germline, CDR1 SEHNR and CDR2 FQNEAQ (reference sequence). V was cut by 8 bases and J by 2 bases, with 12 bases left in between. The CDR3 is 13 amino acids. The CDR3 reads CASLGTPQETQYF. CDR3 DNA, as far as it was read: TGTGCCAGCCTTGGGACACCGCAAGAGACC.

In regard to this clone: The read falls 3 residues short of the CDR3 end, and the missing part is taken from the germline J gene. J is TRBJ2-7 and V is TRBV7-9, with a tentative D call TRBD1 (5 bases). Germline-derived CDR1 and CDR2 are SEHNR and FQNEAQ (reference sequence). V dropped 7 bases and J dropped 4 bases, with 14 bases sitting between them. This CDR3 region has 13 residues. The CDR3: CASTSTDFYEQYF. The sequenced part of the CDR3 DNA is TGTGCCAGCACCTCGACAGACTTTTACGAG. Full variable domain (missing parts from reference TRBV7-9 and TRBJ2-7): DTGVSQNPRHKITKRGQNVTFRCDPISEHNRLYWYRQTLGQGPEFLTYFQNEAQLEKSRLLSDRFSAERPKGSFSTLEIQRTEQGDSAMYLCASTSTDFYEQYFGPGTRLTVT.

Turning to this clone: One end of the junction fails to match germline, which may point to a read error. The CDR3 end lies 3 residues beyond the end of the read and is filled in from the germline J gene. The rearrangement links TRBV4-2 to TRBJ2-1, with D perhaps matching TRBD1 (5 bases). This CDR3 spans 16 amino acids. Germline V CDR1 and CDR2: LGHNA, YNFKEQ. CDR3 DNA (partial): TGCGCCAGCAGCCAAGGGTCACAGGTATTACCCAATGAG. Translation gives CASSQGSQVLPNE. The full CDR3 sequence reads CASSQGSQVLPNEQFF.

On this clone itself: The read ends 3 residues shy of where the CDR3 ends; the end is completed using the germline J gene. The V call is TRBV7-9, the J call TRBJ2-7; 8 bases map to TRBD1. The CDR3 loop spans 14 amino acids. After removal of 5 bases from V and 3 bases from J, the junction contained 6 bases not matched to a gene. Germline lookup yields CDR1 SEHNR and CDR2 FQNEAQ (reference sequence). The CDR3 loop reads CASSPGQVRYEQYF. The DNA read from the CDR3 is TGTGCCAGCAGCCCGGGACAGGTTCGCTACGAG. The whole variable domain, remainder taken from reference TRBV7-9 and TRBJ2-7, is DTGVSQNPRHKITKRGQNVTFRCDPISEHNRLYWYRQTLGQGPEFLTYFQNEAQLEKSRLLSDRFSAERPKGSFSTLEIQRTEQGDSAMYLCASSPGQVRYEQYFGPGTRLTVT.

A remark on this clone: The read ends 3 residues early relative to the CDR3; the germline J gene fills the gap. This rearrangement joins TRBV20-1 to TRBJ2-1; TRBD1 aligns across 8 bases. V lost 5 bases to trimming and J lost 8 bases; unmatched junction nucleotides: 17. Per the germline V gene, CDR1 is DFQATT and CDR2 is SNEGSKA (reference sequence). The CDR3 runs to 16 residues. The CDR3 sequence: CSAEGSGDRPVHEQFF. The CDR3 bases that were read are TGCAGTGCTGAGGGCTCCGGGGACAGGCCAGTCCATGAG.

Comments on this clone: The CDR3 end lies 3 residues beyond the end of the read and is filled in from the germline J gene. This chain uses TRBV30 with TRBJ2-2, with 7 positions matching TRBD2. In germline, CDR1 is GTSNPN, CDR2 SVGIG (reference sequence). This CDR3 is built from 15 residues. The V gene end was trimmed by 4 bases and the J gene end by 4 bases; junction bases not matched to a gene: 9. CDR3 bases read: TGTGCCTGGATCGCGGGGGTAGCTGGCACCGGGGAG. It specifies CAWIAGVAGTGE. The entire CDR3 sequence reads CAWIAGVAGTGELFF.

As for this clone: The read terminates 3 residues before the CDR3 end, so the remaining end is supplied by the germline J gene. The chain employs TRBV6-2 or TRBV6-3 and TRBJ1-4; no firm D call. This CDR3 contains 13 residues. CDR1 is MNHEY, CDR2 SVGEGT, per germline. V was cut by 6 bases and J by 6 bases, with 11 bases left in between. The CDR3 here is CASRHHGDEKLFF. The sequenced part of the CDR3 DNA is TGTGCCAGCAGACACCACGGGGATGAAAAA.

Of note for this clone: The read halts 3 residues ahead of the CDR3 end, with the missing end drawn from the germline J gene. This rearrangement joins TRBV11-3 to TRBJ1-1; possible D gene TRBD1, 5 bases. Germline loops: CDR1 SGHNT, CDR2 YENEEA. This CDR3 has 15 amino acids. The part of the CDR3 DNA that was read is TGTGCAAGTCGCTCCTGGACAACAATGAACACTGAA. This translates into CASRSWTTMNTE. The CDR3, in full, reads CASRSWTTMNTEAFF.

Concerning this clone itself: The read halts 3 residues ahead of the CDR3 end, with the missing end drawn from the germline J gene. V is TRBV2 and J is TRBJ1-5; D possibly corresponds to TRBD1 (5 bases). Between the trimmed V and J ends, which lost 3 bases and 1 base, there was a span of 13 bases. This CDR3 has 16 residues. Germline V gives CDR1 SNHLY, CDR2 FYNNEI. The DNA read from the CDR3 is TGTGCCAGCAGTGAGTTAGGCAGGGCGAGCAATCAGCCC. It translates to CASSELGRASNQP. The full CDR3 sequence reads CASSELGRASNQPQHF.

Details on this clone: The read comes to an end 3 residues before the CDR3 does, leaving the germline J gene to fill in the end. This sequence joins TRBV20-1 and TRBJ2-7; D may be TRBD1 (5 bases). Germline V CDR1 and CDR2: DFQATT, SNEGSKA (reference sequence). The CDR3 totals 15 residues. Trimming took off 0 bases at V and 0 bases at J, with 12 bases between the two ends. The sequenced CDR3 bases are TGCAGTGCTAGAGACTTCCCGACAGTCTCCTACGAG. Protein sequence: CSARDFPTVSYE. The whole CDR3 sequence is CSARDFPTVSYEQYF.

As regards this clone: The sequenced fragment ends 3 residues before the CDR3 boundary, so the rest is inferred from the germline J gene. The chain combines TRBV6-9 with TRBJ1-6, with 9 bases lining up with TRBD1. The CDR3 length is 16 residues. CDR1 and CDR2 from the germline V gene are MNHGY and SVAAGI. Trimming cost V 4 bases and J 6 bases; bases outside gene matches: 7. The CDR3: CASSFTGTGFNSPLHF. The sequenced CDR3 bases are TGTGCCAGCAGTTTCACCGGGACAGGGTTTAATTCACCC.

With respect to this clone: With the read ending 3 residues before the CDR3 end, the germline J gene is used to fill in that end. This chain connects TRBV2 to TRBJ2-7; 11 bases are shared with TRBD2. This CDR3 has 14 residues. The J segment lost 5 bases and the V segment lost 10 bases, leaving 10 bases of the junction unmatched. CDR1 is SNHLY, CDR2 FYNNEI, per germline. CDR3 loop: CAKSTSGSSHEQYF. The CDR3 bases that were read are TGTGCCAAATCCACTAGCGGGAGTTCCCACGAG.

About this clone itself: With the read ending 3 residues before the CDR3 end, the germline J gene is used to fill in that end. The chain recombines TRBV7-6 with TRBJ2-7, with D possibly matching TRBD1 (5 bases). Between the trimmed V and J ends, which lost 3 bases and 1 base, there was a span of 7 bases. The CDR3 is 13 amino acids. Germline V gene lookup returns CDR1 SGHVS and CDR2 FNYEAQ. The sequenced CDR3 bases are TGTGCCAGCAGCTTCGCAGGGTCCTACGAG. Its protein is CASSFAGSYE. The full-length CDR3 reads as CASSFAGSYEQYF. Combining the CDR3 with reference TRBV7-6 and TRBJ2-7 gives the whole variable domain GAGVSQSPRYKVTKRGQDVALRCDPISGHVSLYWYRQALGQGPEFLTYFNYEAQQDKSGLPNDRFSAERPEGSISTLTIQRTEQRDSAMYRCASSFAGSYEQYFGPGTRLTVT.

A note on this clone: Read coverage stops 3 residues before the CDR3 terminus; the germline J gene supplies the remainder. This rearrangement joins TRBV20-1 to TRBJ1-1; 8 bases map to TRBD1. CDR1 DFQATT and CDR2 SNEGSKA come from the germline V gene (reference sequence). With 1 base clipped from V and 0 bases from J, the junction kept 13 bases outside the gene matches. CDR3 size: 18 residues. Incomplete CDR3 DNA: TGCAGTGCTAGAGGCCTATCCCGGGACAGGCGGATGAACACTGAA. Translation gives CSARGLSRDRRMNTE. In full, the CDR3 is CSARGLSRDRRMNTEAFF.

In the case of this clone: Read data end 3 residues before the CDR3 end; the end is taken from the germline J gene. V gene TRBV6-4 combines with J gene TRBJ2-2; 8 positions match TRBD1. CDR1 is MRHNA, CDR2 SNTAGT, per germline. The CDR3 sequence is 18 residues long. V gave up 0 bases and J gave up 7 bases; unmatched junction bases: 13. CDR3 DNA, as far as it was read: TGTGCCAGCAGTGACTCCAAGACAACAGGGGGAAGGGTCGGGGAG. This encodes CASSDSKTTGGRVGE. The entire CDR3 reads CASSDSKTTGGRVGELFF.

Of note for this clone: With the read ending 3 residues before the CDR3 end, the germline J gene is used to fill in that end. The rearrangement uses TRBV20-1 and TRBJ1-1; D gene ambiguous. The germline V gene has CDR1 DFQATT and CDR2 SNEGSKA (reference sequence). The CDR3 has 11 amino acids. Partial CDR3 DNA: TGCAGTGCTAGAGATGTCGGGGTA. Encoded protein: CSARDVGV. The full CDR3 is CSARDVGVAFF.